These 26 T cell receptor beta chains came from one sample sequenced in a study of beta chain features in type 1 diabetes (dated by TCRdb to between 2018 and 2020). Antigens for these TCRs are unknown. Study-wide findings and limitations: A moderate but significant shortening of TCRB CDR3 length was observed in type 1 diabetes patients in all four CD4+ subsets.

Libraries came from the immunoSEQ multiplex PCR assay. The High Capacity cDNA Reverse Transcription Kit was used to reverse transcribe all of the isolated RNA, meaning that expressed TCRB transcripts were what got sequenced. The table was pulled from immuneACCESS by TCRdb, which kept in-frame rearrangements only. Such tables lose some clones; where checked, under half of the loss comes from unresolved V genes, and the rest has no known cause. This sample is represented by 680,000 or so clones; around an eighth of them were singletons. Roughly 0.022% of the sample comes from the top ten. The sample consisted of naive CD4+ T cells from blood. Taken with the paper, the label for cell subset or site translates to: true naive CD4+ T cells. These receptors came from a young man with type 1 diabetes.

This chain links TRBV9 with TRBJ1-2; D possibly corresponds to TRBD1 (5 bases). This CDR3 region has 13 residues. V was cut by 6 bases and J by 8 bases, with 17 bases left in between. The V gene's germline CDR1 is SGDLS and CDR2 YYNGEE. The CDR3 loop reads CASTPEGWGGYTF. CDR3 sequence (DNA): TGTGCCAGCACCCCCGAAGGGTGGGGCGGCTACACCTTC.

This clone was counted only a few times. J is TRBJ1-4 and V is TRBV15; D uncertain. With 0 bases removed from V and 7 bases from J, the gap between germline ends came to 12 bases. Germline V gene lookup returns CDR1 LNHNV and CDR2 YYDKDF (reference sequence). This CDR3 has 15 residues. CDR3 residues: CATSRDLGLVEKLFF. The DNA of the CDR3 is TGTGCCACCAGCAGAGATCTGGGCCTGGTTGAAAAACTGTTTTTT.

This chain connects TRBV6-5 to TRBJ1-1, with TRBD1 matching 7 bases. V shed 2 bases and J 3 bases; nucleotides not matched to a gene: 0. CDR3 length equals 13 residues. CDR1 and CDR2 from the germline V gene are MNHEY and SVGAGI. As DNA, the CDR3 is TGTGCCAGCAGTTACGACAGGGACACTGAAGCTTTCTTT. The encoded protein is CASSYDRDTEAFF.

This sequence joins TRBV18 and TRBJ2-2, with TRBD1 matching 9 bases. V dropped 3 bases and J dropped 4; count of bases not matched to a gene: 6. Germline CDR1 KGHSH, CDR2 LQKENI. This CDR3 spans 16 amino acids. The CDR3 DNA reads as TGTGCCAGCTCACCCCTTAGGACAGGGGTCACCGGGGAGCTGTTTTTT. Its translation: CASSPLRTGVTGELFF.

This clone was found a few times. V gene TRBV7-2 combines with J gene TRBJ2-3, with D uncertain. CDR3 length: 14 residues. Germline V gene data show CDR1 as SGHTA and CDR2 as FQGNSA. Trimming stripped 5 bases from V and 0 bases from J, with 9 bases between. Here the CDR3 DNA reads TGTGCCAGCAGCCACCGGTCTAGCACAGATACGCAGTATTTT. It encodes CASSHRSSTDTQYF.

This clone was observed a few times. The CDR3 loop reads CATSRTTGSSYNEQFF. The DNA of the CDR3 is TGTGCCACCAGCAGAACCACAGGGTCCTCCTACAATGAGCAGTTCTTC. J is TRBJ2-1 and V is TRBV15; possible D gene TRBD1, 6 bases. V shed 2 bases and J shed 0 bases, with 11 bases lying between them. This CDR3 comprises 16 residues. CDR1 and CDR2 from the germline V gene are LNHNV and YYDKDF (reference sequence).

The chain joins TRBV18 to TRBJ1-5, with D uncertain. Deletions cut 2 bases from V and 5 bases from J, with 4 bases between. Per germline, CDR1 KGHSH and CDR2 LQKENI. The CDR3 has 12 amino acids. The CDR3 nucleotides read TGTGCCAGCTCACCATTCGATCAGCCCCAGCATTTT. Residues: CASSPFDQPQHF.

The gene calls are TRBV4-2 and TRBJ1-5; TRBD1 aligns across 7 bases. V lost 6 bases, J lost 7 bases, and 9 bases stayed unmatched. Germline CDR1 and CDR2: LGHNA and YNFKEQ. CDR3 size: 14 residues. Here the CDR3 DNA reads TGTGCCAGCAGTCCCCTGGGAGGGGGCCAGCCCCAGCATTTT. Residues: CASSPLGGGQPQHF.

This chain connects TRBV29-1 to TRBJ1-2; no clear D. The CDR3 consists of 14 residues. The germline V gene has CDR1 SQVTM and CDR2 ANQGSEA. V was clipped by 5 bases and J by 7 bases, with 20 bases between them. The CDR3 sequence: CSVTRRWGEGGYTF. CDR3 DNA: TGCAGCGTTACACGCCGTTGGGGAGAGGGTGGCTACACCTTC. The full variable domain, rest sourced from reference TRBV29-1 and TRBJ1-2, is SAVISQKPSRDICQRGTSLTIQCQVDSQVTMMFWYRQQPGQSLTLIATANQGSEATYESGFVIDKFPISRPNLTFSTLTVSNMSPEDSSIYLCSVTRRWGEGGYTFGSGTRLTVV.

This clone was counted only a few times. The chain employs TRBV19 and TRBJ1-1, with 10 bases lining up with TRBD1. This CDR3 region has 14 residues. Germline V CDR1 and CDR2: LNHDA, SQIVND (reference sequence). V lost 3 bases, J lost 6 bases, and 4 bases stayed unmatched. CDR3 residues: CASSIKDRGSEAFF. CDR3 coding DNA: TGTGCCAGTAGTATCAAGGACAGGGGGTCTGAAGCTTTCTTT.

This clone has just a few counts. The CDR3 here is CASRPAGDRYEQYF. As DNA, the CDR3 is TGTGCCAGTAGACCGGCAGGGGACAGGTACGAGCAGTACTTC. This sequence joins TRBV19 and TRBJ2-7; 8 bases match TRBD1. This CDR3 contains 14 residues. V was pared by 6 bases and J by 4 bases, with 8 bases of the junction left unmatched. Germline assignment: CDR1 LNHDA and CDR2 SQIVND (reference sequence).

This rearrangement joins TRBV29-1 to TRBJ1-3; D gene uncertain. The CDR3 extends over 14 amino acids. Germline lookup yields CDR1 SQVTM and CDR2 ANQGSEA. Trimming took 4 bases from V and 3 from J, leaving 13 bases between them. The CDR3 sequence: CSVGVGVGGNTIYF. The CDR3 DNA sequence: TGCAGCGTTGGGGTGGGAGTCGGTGGAAACACCATATATTTT. Full variable domain (outside the CDR3, taken from reference TRBV29-1 and TRBJ1-3): SAVISQKPSRDICQRGTSLTIQCQVDSQVTMMFWYRQQPGQSLTLIATANQGSEATYESGFVIDKFPISRPNLTFSTLTVSNMSPEDSSIYLCSVGVGVGGNTIYFGEGSWLTVV.

For the CDR3, the DNA is TGTGCCAGTCGCCAGGCTGGTGGAAACACCATATATTTT. Protein: CASRQAGGNTIYF. The J gene is TRBJ1-3, the V gene TRBV19, with D hard to call. V lost 8 bases and J lost 3, with 11 bases in between. This CDR3 contains 13 residues. Germline values: CDR1 LNHDA, CDR2 SQIVND (reference sequence).

This clone was detected only a few times. The J gene is TRBJ2-7, the V gene TRBV27; D possibly corresponds to TRBD1 (6 bases). V was pared by 5 bases and J by 2 bases, with 22 bases between. Germline V gives CDR1 MNHEY, CDR2 SMNVEV (reference sequence). The CDR3 spans 17 residues. The CDR3 bases are TGTGCCAGCAGTGCTCGCGCGTCAGGGGATTACCCCTACGAGCAGTACTTC. Protein: CASSARASGDYPYEQYF.

The genes are TRBV5-1 and TRBJ1-1, with 7 bases matching TRBD1. Germline trimming cut 4 bases from V and 0 bases from J; bases unmatched to any gene: 9. In germline, CDR1 is SGHRS, CDR2 YFSETQ. The CDR3 is made up of 16 amino acids. In DNA, the CDR3 is TGCGCCAGCAGCGTAGGACGGGACAGAATGAACACTGAAGCTTTCTTT. Translated, it gives CASSVGRDRMNTEAFF. The whole variable domain, filled in from reference TRBV5-1 and TRBJ1-1, reads KAGVTQTPRYLIKTRGQQVTLSCSPISGHRSVSWYQQTPGQGLQFLFEYFSETQRNKGNFPGRFSGRQFSNSRSEMNVSTLELGDSALYLCASSVGRDRMNTEAFFGQGTRLTVV.

The V and J genes are TRBV28 and TRBJ2-6, with 10 bases that match TRBD1. V lost 6 bases, J lost 0 bases, and 8 bases stayed unmatched. The CDR3 loop spans 18 amino acids. The germline V gene has CDR1 MDHEN and CDR2 SYDVKM. The CDR3 coding sequence is TGTGCCAGCAGAACCGGGACAGGGGAATCCTCTGGGGCCAACGTCCTGACTTTC. Translation: CASRTGTGESSGANVLTF.

The V and J genes are TRBV28 and TRBJ1-3, with D tentatively TRBD1 (6 bases). The CDR3 loop spans 16 amino acids. Germline CDR1 reads MDHEN; CDR2 reads SYDVKM. Trimming removed 2 bases from V and 0 bases from J, with 11 bases in between. CDR3 loop: CASSLPPDSSGNTIYF. CDR3 sequence (DNA): TGTGCCAGCAGTTTACCCCCGGACAGCTCTGGAAACACCATATATTTT.

This clone was counted only a few times. The chain combines TRBV7-2 with TRBJ2-3, with 10 bases aligning to TRBD2. J gave up 2 bases and V 3 bases, and 5 bases lay outside the gene matches. Germline CDR1 reads SGHTA; CDR2 reads FQGNSA. The CDR3 covers 16 residues. The CDR3 bases are TGTGCCAGCAGCTTCCCTAGCGGGGGCAACACAGATACGCAGTATTTT. Its translation is CASSFPSGGNTDTQYF.

This clone was seen a handful of times. The chain links TRBV19 to TRBJ2-4; D is uncertain. The CDR3 has 15 amino acids. V lost 4 bases and J 0 bases, leaving 10 bases between the germline ends. Germline CDR1 reads LNHDA; CDR2 reads SQIVND (reference sequence). The CDR3 region is CASSNYALAKNIQYF. Written as DNA, the CDR3 is TGTGCCAGTAGTAATTATGCACTAGCCAAAAACATTCAGTACTTC. The full variable domain, its missing parts supplied by reference TRBV19 and TRBJ2-4, is DGGITQSPKYLFRKEGQNVTLSCEQNLNHDAMYWYRQDPGQGLRLIYYSQIVNDFQKGDIAEGYSVSREKKESFPLTVTSAQKNPTAFYLCASSNYALAKNIQYFGAGTRLSVL.

The chain carries TRBV7-9 and TRBJ2-7, with D perhaps TRBD1 (6 bases). CDR1 SEHNR and CDR2 FQNEAQ come from the germline V gene (reference sequence). The CDR3 is 13 amino acids. The V end lost 2 bases, the J end lost 6 bases, and 11 bases lay between the germline ends. The CDR3 DNA reads as TGTGCCAGCAGCTTATCAGGGGTAGGCGAGCAGTACTTC. As protein: CASSLSGVGEQYF.

The CDR3 nucleotides read TGTGCCAGCAGGCCAGGGACTTCAGGGGGCAGGAACACTGAAGCTTTCTTT. Protein sequence: CASRPGTSGGRNTEAFF. This chain links TRBV7-2 with TRBJ1-1; the match to TRBD1 covers 8 bases. V dropped 6 bases and J dropped 1; count of bases not matched to a gene: 13. CDR3 length: 17 amino acids. Looked up from germline, CDR1 is SGHTA and CDR2 is FQGNSA.

This chain links TRBV9 with TRBJ1-6; 9 positions match TRBD1. The CDR3 is 15 residues long. V gave up 4 bases and J gave up 13 bases; unmatched junction bases: 12. Germline assignment: CDR1 SGDLS and CDR2 YYNGEE. The CDR3 loop reads CASSLNSGTGTPLHF. The CDR3 DNA reads TGTGCCAGCAGCCTTAATAGTGGGACAGGGACTCCCCTCCACTTT.

This clone showed up just a few times. The genes are TRBV14 and TRBJ2-3, with D perhaps TRBD1 or TRBD2 (6 bases each). Per germline, CDR1 SGHDN and CDR2 FVKESK. V lost 1 base to trimming and J lost 5 bases, with 10 bases between them. This CDR3 region has 14 residues. CDR3 protein: CASSQAGAEDTQYF. CDR3 bases: TGTGCCAGCAGCCAAGCGGGGGCGGAAGATACGCAGTATTTT.

This clone has just a few counts. The chain has TRBV11-3 and TRBJ2-2, with no clear D. Germline V gene lookup returns CDR1 SGHNT and CDR2 YENEEA. This CDR3 contains 15 residues. The ends were cut back, 3 bases at V and 0 bases at J, with 8 bases in the middle. As DNA, the CDR3 is TGTGCCAGCAGCTTGGCAGGAACGAACACCGGGGAGCTGTTTTTT. This codes for CASSLAGTNTGELFF. Together with reference TRBV11-3 and TRBJ2-2, the CDR3 gives the full variable domain: EAGVVQSPRYKIIEKKQPVAFWCNPISGHNTLYWYLQNLGQGPELLIRYENEEAVDDSQLPKDRFSAERLKGVDSTLKIQPAELGDSAVYLCASSLAGTNTGELFFGEGSRLTVL.

This clone showed up just a few times. The gene calls are TRBV11-1 and TRBJ2-1; unclear D gene. The ends were cut back, 2 bases at V and 0 bases at J, with 14 bases in the middle. The V gene's germline CDR1 is SGHAT and CDR2 FQDESV (reference sequence). There are 17 residues in the CDR3. CDR3 in DNA: TGTGCCAGCAGCTTATCAATAGGGCTGTCCTCCTACAATGAGCAGTTCTTC. Translated: CASSLSIGLSSYNEQFF.

With regard to this clone: Distinct nucleotide sequences in the sample also encode this CDR3. This chain links TRBV18 with TRBJ2-7; no firm D call. The CDR3 sequence is 11 residues long. Trimming removed 3 bases at V and 4 bases at J, with 4 bases between. Germline V CDR1 and CDR2: KGHSH, LQKENI. CDR3 in DNA: TGTGCCAGCTCACCCGGATACGAGCAGTACTTC. The encoded protein is CASSPGYEQYF.